This T cell receptor beta chain was observed in a study of T cells in Graves' hyperthyroidism and ophthalmopathy. Authors of the study amplified TCR beta CDR3 regions from RNA transcripts. First-round RT-PCR targeting the TCR CDR3 was performed with the HTBI primer set. Via MiXCR, TCRdb re-called the multiplex PCR reads, giving one row per CDR3 protein. Among 620,000 or so distinct CDR3 sequences listed, around 15% were seen once. This clonotype occurred many times. The receptor was derived from a woman aged 45-65 years with Graves' ophthalmopathy. The sequenced sample was blood.

CDR3 in amino acids: CASSFLTEGGDYGYTF. The CDR3 bases are TGTGCCAGCAGTTTCCTAACTGAGGGGGGGGACTATGGCTACACCTTC. V usage is TRBV28 and J usage is TRBJ1-2; D is perhaps TRBD1 (6 bases). Trimming cost V 3 bases and J 3 bases, with 17 bases left between them. Germline loops: CDR1 MDHEN, CDR2 SYDVKM. CDR3 size: 16 residues.